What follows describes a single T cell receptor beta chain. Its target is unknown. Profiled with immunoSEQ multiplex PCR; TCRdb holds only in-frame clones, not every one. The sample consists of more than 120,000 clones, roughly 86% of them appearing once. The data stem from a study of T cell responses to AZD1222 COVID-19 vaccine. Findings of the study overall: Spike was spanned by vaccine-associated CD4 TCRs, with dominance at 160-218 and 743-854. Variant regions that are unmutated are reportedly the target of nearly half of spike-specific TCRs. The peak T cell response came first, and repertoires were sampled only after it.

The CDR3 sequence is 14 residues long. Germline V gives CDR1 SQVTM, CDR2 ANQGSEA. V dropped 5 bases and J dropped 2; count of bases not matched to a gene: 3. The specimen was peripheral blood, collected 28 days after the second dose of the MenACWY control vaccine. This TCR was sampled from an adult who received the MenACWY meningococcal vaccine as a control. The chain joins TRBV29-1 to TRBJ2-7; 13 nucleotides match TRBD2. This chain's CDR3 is CSVRGLAGTYEQYF. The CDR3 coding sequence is TGCAGCGTTCGGGGACTAGCGGGGACCTACGAGCAGTACTTC.